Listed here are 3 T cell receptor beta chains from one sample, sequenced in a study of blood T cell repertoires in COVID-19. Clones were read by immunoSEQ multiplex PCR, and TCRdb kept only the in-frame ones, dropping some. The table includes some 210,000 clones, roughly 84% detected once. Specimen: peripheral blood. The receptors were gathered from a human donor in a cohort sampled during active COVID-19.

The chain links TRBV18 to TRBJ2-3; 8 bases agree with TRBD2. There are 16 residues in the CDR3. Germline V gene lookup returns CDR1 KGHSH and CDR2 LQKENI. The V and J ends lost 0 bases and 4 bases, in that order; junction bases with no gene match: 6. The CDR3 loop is CASSPPAGGRADTQYF. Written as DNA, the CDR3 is TGTGCCAGCTCACCACCCGCGGGGGGCAGGGCAGATACGCAGTATTTT.

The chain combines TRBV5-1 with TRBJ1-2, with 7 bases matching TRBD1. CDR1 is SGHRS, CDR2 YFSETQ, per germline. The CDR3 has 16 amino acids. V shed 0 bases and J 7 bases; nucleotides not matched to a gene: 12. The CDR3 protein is CASSLDQPGTVTGYTF. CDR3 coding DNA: TGCGCCAGCAGCTTGGACCAACCTGGGACAGTAACTGGCTACACCTTC. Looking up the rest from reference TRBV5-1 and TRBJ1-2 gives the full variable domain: KAGVTQTPRYLIKTRGQQVTLSCSPISGHRSVSWYQQTPGQGLQFLFEYFSETQRNKGNFPGRFSGRQFSNSRSEMNVSTLELGDSALYLCASSLDQPGTVTGYTFGSGTRLTVV.

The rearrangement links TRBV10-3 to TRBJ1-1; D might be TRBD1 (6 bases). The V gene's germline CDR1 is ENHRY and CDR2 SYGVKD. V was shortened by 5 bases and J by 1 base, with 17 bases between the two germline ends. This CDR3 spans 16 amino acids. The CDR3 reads CAISSRGGQGNTEAFF. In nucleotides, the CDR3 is TGTGCCATCAGTTCCCGGGGGGGACAAGGGAACACTGAAGCTTTCTTT.